This T cell receptor (beta chain) was found in a study of spatial heterogeneity in lung cancer. Time point meaning: blood at routine non-recurrence follow-up after resection. Study findings and constraints: Ubiquitous, expanded tumor-derived TCRs were more frequently observed in blood at resection than at follow-up.

This clonotype was detected ten times or more. Its specificity is unknown. TCR cDNA molecules were tagged individually, and each one carried a unique molecular identifier. TCRdb re-called the 5' RACE reads through MiXCR, storing one row per CDR3 protein. Counted here are 9,500 to 12,000 distinct CDR3 sequences, under 25% occurring once; the ten biggest clones make up roughly 44%. V lost 2 bases and J lost 9, with 9 bases in between. This CDR3 spans 12 amino acids. The germline CDR1 and CDR2 sequences are MNHEY and SVGEGT. The material was PBMCs, obtained at follow-up. The rearrangement joins TRBV6-2 or TRBV6-3 to TRBJ2-3, with TRBD1 as a possible D gene (5 bases). The TCR comes from a male donor with early-stage non-small cell lung cancer. The CDR3 spells CASSYRQGTQYF. The CDR3 DNA follows: TGTGCCAGCAGTTACAGGCAGGGAACGCAGTATTTT.